These 23 T cell receptor beta chains share one sample of origin, sequenced in a study of early T cells in non-severe SARS-CoV-2 infection. TCRdb reanalysed the 5' RACE reads using MiXCR and keeps one entry per CDR3 protein. The table lists some 83,000 distinct CDR3 sequences, around 9.3% of them singletons. The material sequenced was whole blood, taken at baseline. These receptors were taken from an adult who was a healthcare worker with PCR-confirmed SARS-CoV-2 infection or an uninfected control (not recorded which).

This clonotype was seen ten or more times. The chain recombines TRBV12-3 or TRBV12-4 with TRBJ1-2, with D possibly matching TRBD1 (6 bases). CDR3 length: 13 amino acids. V was clipped by 6 bases and J by 6 bases, with 14 bases between them. Written as DNA, the CDR3 is TGTGCCAGCAGGGTTTCAGGGGAGGATGGCTACACCTTC. Protein sequence: CASRVSGEDGYTF.

Ten or more counts support this clonotype. The chain couples TRBV28 to TRBJ2-7, with D perhaps assigned TRBD1 or TRBD2 (6 bases each). V was cut by 8 bases and J by 2 bases, with 16 bases left in between. Germline CDR1 MDHEN, CDR2 SYDVKM. The CDR3 totals 14 residues. For the CDR3, the DNA is TGTGCCAGCGGGGGGACAAGAAGCGCCTACGAGCAGTACTTC. This sequence encodes CASGGTRSAYEQYF.

The chain couples TRBV4-2 to TRBJ2-4; 8 positions agree with TRBD1. The CDR3 totals 17 residues. With 0 bases clipped from V and 4 bases from J, the junction kept 8 bases outside the gene matches. The germline V gene encodes CDR1 LGHNA and CDR2 YNFKEQ. CDR3 nucleotide sequence: TGTGCCAGCAGCCAAGAGACAGGGGCGCAAAGGAAAAACATTCAGTACTTC. Its translation: CASSQETGAQRKNIQYF.

This clonotype came up a few times. A junction end diverges from the germline sequence, so it may reflect a read error. The chain is built from TRBV5-1 and TRBJ2-4; D ambiguous. The CDR3 has 15 residues. CDR1 is SGHRS and CDR2 is YFSETQ in the germline V gene. CDR3 DNA: TGCGCCAGCAGATTGGCAGATTTTACCAAAAACATTCAGTACTTC. Protein: CASRLADFTKNIQYF.

The chain has TRBV12-3 or TRBV12-4 and TRBJ2-2, with 7 nucleotides matching TRBD2. J gave up 12 bases and V 6 bases, and 7 bases lay outside the gene matches. The CDR3 length is 12 residues. The CDR3: CASSRTRPQLFF. The CDR3 DNA reads TGTGCCAGCAGCCGGACTAGGCCGCAGCTGTTTTTT.

The rearrangement links TRBV6-6 to TRBJ2-1; 11 nucleotides match TRBD2. This CDR3 contains 19 residues. V was pared by 9 bases and J by 4 bases, with 20 bases of the junction left unmatched. In germline, CDR1 is MNHNY, CDR2 SVGAGI (reference sequence). The CDR3 is CASNDLPGTSGRGYNEQFF. CDR3 DNA: TGTGCCAGTAACGACTTACCTGGGACTAGCGGTCGCGGGTACAATGAGCAGTTCTTC.

This clonotype turned up a few times. The genes are TRBV6-2 or TRBV6-3 and TRBJ2-1; TRBD2 matches 7 bases. Losses at the gene ends were 8 bases for V and 4 bases for J; bases not matched to a gene: 11. Germline CDR1 MNHEY, CDR2 SVGEGT. CDR3 length: 15 amino acids. CDR3 DNA: TGTGCCAGCCACGGGGGGTCTAGCGGTTACAATGAGCAGTTCTTC. It encodes CASHGGSSGYNEQFF.

This clonotype was picked up many times. This sequence joins TRBV6-5 and TRBJ2-7, with TRBD1 matching over 8 bases. Germline assignment: CDR1 MNHEY and CDR2 SVGAGI. Unmatched junction bases numbered 8, after V lost 7 bases and J lost 0 bases. The CDR3 sequence is 15 residues long. In DNA, the CDR3 is TGTGCCAGCAAATTGGGGACAGGTAGCTCCTACGAGCAGTACTTC. Translation: CASKLGTGSSYEQYF.

The genes are TRBV6-1 and TRBJ1-4, with D hard to call. V was cut by 3 bases and J by 8 bases, with 13 bases left in between. Germline CDR1 is MNHNS and CDR2 is SASEGT. The CDR3 runs 14 residues. The CDR3 DNA reads as TGTGCCAGCAGTGATTTTGAGGGATTAGAAAAACTGTTTTTT. Protein: CASSDFEGLEKLFF.

The rearrangement joins TRBV7-3 to TRBJ2-1; possibly TRBD2 for D (6 bases). Germline V gene data show CDR1 as SGHTA and CDR2 as FQGTGA. The CDR3 is made up of 17 amino acids. The V end was cut by 5 bases, the J end by 0 bases, with 17 bases between. The CDR3 DNA reads as TGTGCCAGCAGCCCGAGAGGACGGGGGAGCTCCTACAATGAGCAGTTCTTC. Amino acids: CASSPRGRGSSYNEQFF.

This clonotype was seen only a few times. The rearrangement joins TRBV27 to TRBJ2-7, with 12 bases that match TRBD2. The CDR3 spans 18 residues. The ends lost 4 bases at V and 2 bases at J; junction bases unmatched: 12. Germline-derived CDR1 and CDR2 are MNHEY and SMNVEV (reference sequence). CDR3 protein: CASSSLAGGASGTYEQYF. In nucleotides, the CDR3 is TGTGCCAGCAGTTCACTAGCGGGAGGTGCCTCAGGGACCTACGAGCAGTACTTC.

This clonotype showed up just once. The CDR3 does not end in the conserved phenylalanine or tryptophan, so this is likely a read error. The chain combines TRBV5-1 with TRBJ2-2; 11 positions agree with TRBD2. With 4 bases clipped from V and 5 bases from J, the junction kept 7 bases outside the gene matches. The CDR3 covers 16 residues. Germline V gene sequence: CDR1 SGHRS, CDR2 YFSETQ. CDR3 nucleotide sequence: TGCGCCAGCAGCCACCAACTAGCGGGAGAAACCGGGGAGCTGTTTTCT. It yields the protein CASSHQLAGETGELFS.

There are a few counts of this clonotype. The chain joins TRBV28 to TRBJ2-3; the match to TRBD2 covers 8 bases. Per germline, CDR1 MDHEN and CDR2 SYDVKM. The trim removed 6 bases at V and 2 bases at J, leaving 7 bases unmatched. This CDR3 comprises 15 residues. The CDR3 sequence: CASRRAGDPTDTQYF. The CDR3 region has the DNA TGTGCCAGCAGGCGAGCGGGGGACCCCACAGATACGCAGTATTTT.

This clonotype was counted between two and nine times. J is TRBJ2-2 and V is TRBV2, with D perhaps TRBD2 (6 bases). The CDR3 has 13 residues. Trimming removed 8 bases at V and 5 bases at J, with 12 bases between. Germline assignment: CDR1 SNHLY and CDR2 FYNNEI. This CDR3 is CASALAFTGELFF. The DNA of the CDR3 is TGTGCCAGCGCACTAGCCTTTACCGGGGAGCTGTTTTTT.

The chain couples TRBV7-8 to TRBJ1-5; no reliable D call. Per the germline V gene, CDR1 is SGHVS and CDR2 is FQNEAQ. The CDR3 runs 17 residues. V was pared by 0 bases and J by 7 bases, with 19 bases between. Here the CDR3 reads CASSLAQMEEGYQPQHF. DNA for the CDR3: TGTGCCAGCAGCTTAGCGCAAATGGAAGAAGGGTACCAGCCCCAGCATTTT. Filled out from reference TRBV7-8 and TRBJ1-5, the complete variable domain reads GAGVSQSPRYKVAKRGQDVALRCDPISGHVSLFWYQQALGQGPEFLTYFQNEAQLDKSGLPSDRFFAERPEGSVSTLKIQRTQQEDSAVYLCASSLAQMEEGYQPQHFGDGTRLSIL.

The sample holds many counts of this clonotype. This sequence joins TRBV5-4 and TRBJ2-2; no clear D. This CDR3 has 14 amino acids. Germline CDR1 reads SGHNT; CDR2 reads YYREEE (reference sequence). Trimming pared 0 bases from V and 8 bases from J, leaving 11 bases between. This CDR3 reads CASSLGYSGGELFF. DNA of the CDR3: TGTGCCAGCAGCTTGGGTTACTCCGGGGGGGAGCTGTTTTTT.

This clonotype appeared many times. J is TRBJ1-2 and V is TRBV10-2; no reliable D call. Germline loops: CDR1 WSHSY, CDR2 SAAADI. V lost 2 bases and J 8 bases, leaving 15 bases between the germline ends. The CDR3 has 14 residues. The CDR3 protein is CASSEDISIGGYTF. CDR3 in DNA: TGCGCCAGCAGTGAGGACATTTCAATCGGGGGCTACACCTTC.

V and J are TRBV20-1 and TRBJ2-1; 13 nucleotides agree with TRBD2. CDR1 and CDR2 (germline): DFQATT, SNEGSKA (reference sequence). This CDR3 is 14 amino acids long. Unmatched junction bases numbered 5, after V lost 6 bases and J lost 6 bases. The CDR3 region has the DNA TGCAGTGCCCCTACTAGCGGGAGGGCCAATGAGCAGTTCTTC. Protein product: CSAPTSGRANEQFF.

For the CDR3, the DNA is TGTGCCAGCTCACCACCCGGCGGGCAGAACACTGAAGCTTTCTTT. Encoded protein: CASSPPGGQNTEAFF. This sequence joins TRBV18 and TRBJ1-1; D is ambiguous. This CDR3 contains 15 residues. Looked up from germline, CDR1 is KGHSH and CDR2 is LQKENI. The V end lost 0 bases, the J end lost 1 base, and 9 bases lay between the germline ends.

The chain employs TRBV7-8 and TRBJ1-1, with unresolved D. Germline CDR1 and CDR2: SGHVS and FQNEAQ. The germline V and J ends were trimmed by 2 bases and 6 bases, with 16 bases remaining between them. The CDR3 consists of 15 residues. The DNA for the CDR3 is TGTGCCAGCAGCTTAAATTTCGGAGGTCTCGCTGAAGCTTTCTTT. Its translation: CASSLNFGGLAEAFF.

This clonotype was seen ten or more times. The chain combines TRBV12-3 or TRBV12-4 with TRBJ2-7; D is perhaps TRBD2 (5 bases). CDR3 length: 13 amino acids. Trimming cost V 5 bases and J 3 bases, with 11 bases left between them. This chain's CDR3 is CASSAARGYEQYF. The CDR3 nucleotides are TGTGCCAGCAGTGCCGCCCGGGGCTACGAGCAGTACTTC.

This clonotype has only a few counts. The J gene is TRBJ2-5, the V gene TRBV4-1; D perhaps matches TRBD1 (5 bases). The CDR3 consists of 14 residues. V lost 4 bases to trimming and J lost 5 bases, with 14 bases between them. CDR1 and CDR2 from the germline V gene are MGHRA and YSYEKL. CDR3 sequence (DNA): TGCGCCAGCAGCCTGGGGCCCTCTAAGGAGACCCAGTACTTC. This sequence encodes CASSLGPSKETQYF.

This clonotype appeared many times. The genes are TRBV28 and TRBJ2-1; 9 bases are a match to TRBD2. The germline CDR1 and CDR2 sequences are MDHEN and SYDVKM. This CDR3 comprises 14 residues. With V trimmed by 6 bases and J by 3 bases, 3 bases remained unmatched. CDR3 bases: TGTGCCAGCAGAGGGACTAGCTACTACAATGAGCAGTTCTTC. Translated, it gives CASRGTSYYNEQFF.